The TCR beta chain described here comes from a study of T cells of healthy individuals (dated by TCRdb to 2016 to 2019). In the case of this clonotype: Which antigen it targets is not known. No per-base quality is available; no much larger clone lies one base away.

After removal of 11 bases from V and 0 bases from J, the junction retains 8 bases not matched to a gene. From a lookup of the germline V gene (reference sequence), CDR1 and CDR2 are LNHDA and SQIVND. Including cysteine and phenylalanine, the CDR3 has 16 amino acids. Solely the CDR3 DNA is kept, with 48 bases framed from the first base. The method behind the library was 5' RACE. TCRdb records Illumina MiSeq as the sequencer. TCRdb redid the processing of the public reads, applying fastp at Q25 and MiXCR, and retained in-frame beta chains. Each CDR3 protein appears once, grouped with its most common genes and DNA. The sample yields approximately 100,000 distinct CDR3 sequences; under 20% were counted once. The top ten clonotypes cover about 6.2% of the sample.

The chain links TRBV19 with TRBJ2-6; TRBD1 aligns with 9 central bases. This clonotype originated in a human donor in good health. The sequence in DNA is TGTGCCGCTCGTGACAGGGGGGCCTCTGGGGCCAACGTCCTGACTTTC. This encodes CAARDRGASGANVLTF.